This T cell receptor beta chain was captured by sequencing in a study of blood T cell repertoires in COVID-19. The overall study: Samples came from the United States, Italy and Spain, spanning acute and convalescent COVID-19.

Sequenced by immunoSEQ multiplex PCR; TCRdb stores in-frame clones only, minus some. The sample carries approximately 91,000 clones, 75% to 85% recorded once. The V gene's germline CDR1 is MGHRA and CDR2 YSYEKL. The CDR3 spans 12 residues. V gave up 5 bases and J gave up 6 bases, with 10 bases separating them. V is TRBV4-1 and J is TRBJ1-1, with a weak D call TRBD1 (5 bases). The receptor comes from a woman of 80 years or more with acute or convalescent COVID-19. The sample taken for sequencing was peripheral blood. The CDR3 here is CASSWGRAEAFF. DNA for the CDR3: TGCGCCAGCAGCTGGGGGAGGGCTGAAGCTTTCTTT.